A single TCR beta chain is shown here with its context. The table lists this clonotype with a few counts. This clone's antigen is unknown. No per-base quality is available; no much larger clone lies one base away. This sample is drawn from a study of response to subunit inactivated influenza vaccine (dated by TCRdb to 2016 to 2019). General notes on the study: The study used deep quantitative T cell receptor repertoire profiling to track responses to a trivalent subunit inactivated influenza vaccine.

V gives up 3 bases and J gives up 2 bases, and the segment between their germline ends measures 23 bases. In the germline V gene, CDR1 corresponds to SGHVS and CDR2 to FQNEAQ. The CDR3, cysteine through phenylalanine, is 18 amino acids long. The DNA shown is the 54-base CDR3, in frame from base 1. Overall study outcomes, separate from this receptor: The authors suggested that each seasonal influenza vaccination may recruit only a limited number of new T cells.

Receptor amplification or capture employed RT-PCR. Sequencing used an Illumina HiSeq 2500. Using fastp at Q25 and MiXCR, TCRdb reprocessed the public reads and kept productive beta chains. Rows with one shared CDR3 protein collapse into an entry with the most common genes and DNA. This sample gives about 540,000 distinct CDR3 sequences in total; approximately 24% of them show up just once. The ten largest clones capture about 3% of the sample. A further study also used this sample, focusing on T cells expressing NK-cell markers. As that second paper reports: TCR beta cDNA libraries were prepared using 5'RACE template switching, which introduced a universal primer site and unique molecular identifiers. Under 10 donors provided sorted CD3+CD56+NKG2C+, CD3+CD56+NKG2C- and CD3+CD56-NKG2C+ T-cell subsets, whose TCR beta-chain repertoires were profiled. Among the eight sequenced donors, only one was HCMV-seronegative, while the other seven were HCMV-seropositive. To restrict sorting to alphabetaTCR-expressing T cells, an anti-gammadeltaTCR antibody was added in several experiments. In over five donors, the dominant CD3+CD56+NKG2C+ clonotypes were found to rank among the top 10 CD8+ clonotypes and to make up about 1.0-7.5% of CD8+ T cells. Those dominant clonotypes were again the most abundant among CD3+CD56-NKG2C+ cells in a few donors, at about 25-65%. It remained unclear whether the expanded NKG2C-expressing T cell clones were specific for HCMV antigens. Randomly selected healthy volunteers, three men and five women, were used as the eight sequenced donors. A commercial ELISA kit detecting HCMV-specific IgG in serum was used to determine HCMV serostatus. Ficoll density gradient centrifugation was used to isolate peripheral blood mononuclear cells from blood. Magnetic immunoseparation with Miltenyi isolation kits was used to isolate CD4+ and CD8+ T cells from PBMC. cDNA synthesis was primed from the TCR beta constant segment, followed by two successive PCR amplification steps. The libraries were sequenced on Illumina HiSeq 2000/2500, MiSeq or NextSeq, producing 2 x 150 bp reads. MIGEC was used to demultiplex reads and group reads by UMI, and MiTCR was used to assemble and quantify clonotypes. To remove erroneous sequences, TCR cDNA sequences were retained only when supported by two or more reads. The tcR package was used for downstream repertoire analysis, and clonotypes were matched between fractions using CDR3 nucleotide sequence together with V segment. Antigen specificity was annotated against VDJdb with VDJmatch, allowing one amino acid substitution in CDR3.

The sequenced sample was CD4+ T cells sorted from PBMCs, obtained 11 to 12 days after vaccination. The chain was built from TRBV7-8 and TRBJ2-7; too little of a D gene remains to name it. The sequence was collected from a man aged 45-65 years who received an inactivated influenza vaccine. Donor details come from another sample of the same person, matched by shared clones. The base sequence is TGTGCCAGCAGCTTTTCTCCGGAACAGTACAACAACCCCTACGAGCAGTACTTC. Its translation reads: CASSFSPEQYNNPYEQYF. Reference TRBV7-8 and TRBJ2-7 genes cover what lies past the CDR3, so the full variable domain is GAGVSQSPRYKVAKRGQDVALRCDPISGHVSLFWYQQALGQGPEFLTYFQNEAQLDKSGLPSDRFFAERPEGSVSTLKIQRTQQEDSAVYLCASSFSPEQYNNPYEQYFGPGTRLTVT.